This section outlines one TCR beta chain sequence together with its context. Some clones are missing from TCRdb's copy, which holds only in-frame ones; the method was immunoSEQ multiplex PCR. The sample yields about 140,000 clones, about 90% seen once. V gave up 5 bases and J gave up 11 bases, with 18 bases separating them. Germline V gene data show CDR1 as SGHAT and CDR2 as FQNNGV. This CDR3 contains 14 residues. This sample is part of a study of T cell responses to AZD1222 COVID-19 vaccine. This TCR was recovered from an adult in good health. Sequenced here: peripheral blood, sampled on day 0 of AZD1222 vaccination. The chain is built from TRBV11-2 and TRBJ1-4; D might be TRBD1 (5 bases). The CDR3 protein is CASSPRDTSGKLFF. The CDR3 DNA reads TGTGCCAGCAGCCCCAGGGATACGTCGGGGAAACTGTTTTTT.